This T cell receptor beta chain is drawn from a study of CD8 T cells in ankylosing spondylitis. TCRdb used MiXCR to reprocess the 5' RACE reads, holding one entry per CDR3 protein. The sample consists of hundreds of thousands of distinct CDR3 sequences, roughly 15% of them appearing once. Study-level results: Those disease-linked clones were CD8+; they were also relatively rare in peripheral blood. There was a TCR beta motif, made of several highly homologous variants, that appeared characteristic of ankylosing spondylitis blood.

With regard to this clonotype: Its target is unknown.

The sequenced sample consisted of blood, either unsorted or a sorted T cell fraction (not recorded which). This receptor was obtained from a male donor with ankylosing spondylitis.

The CDR3 sequence: CASSLPGGGQPQHF. The DNA of the CDR3 is TGTGCCAGCAGTTTGCCGGGGGGGGGTCAGCCCCAGCATTTT. V gene TRBV28 combines with J gene TRBJ1-5, with a possible D match to TRBD1 (5 bases). Trimming took 3 bases from V and 6 from J, leaving 12 bases between them. This CDR3 spans 14 amino acids. Looked up from germline, CDR1 is MDHEN and CDR2 is SYDVKM.